This T cell receptor (beta chain) was recorded in a study of T cells in localized non-small cell lung cancer. Libraries were prepared by immunoSEQ multiplex PCR; TCRdb keeps only in-frame clonotypes and omits some of them. The data contain roughly 40,000 clones, about 88% of them singletons. The CDR3 is 17 amino acids. From germline, CDR1 is LNHDA and CDR2 SQIVND (reference sequence). Trimming shortened V by 1 base and J by 4 bases, and 19 bases separated the two germline ends. The chain joins TRBV19 to TRBJ1-2, with D unresolved. The source was peripheral blood, collected before any cancer treatment. The TCR was taken from a man aged 18-55 years with stage I lung adenocarcinoma. The CDR3, as DNA: TGTGCCAGTAGTATAGCCGCCACGGACCTGGAAGGCTATGGCTACACCTTC. Encoded protein: CASSIAATDLEGYGYTF. Full variable domain (outside the CDR3, taken from reference TRBV19 and TRBJ1-2): DGGITQSPKYLFRKEGQNVTLSCEQNLNHDAMYWYRQDPGQGLRLIYYSQIVNDFQKGDIAEGYSVSREKKESFPLTVTSAQKNPTAFYLCASSIAATDLEGYGYTFGSGTRLTVV.